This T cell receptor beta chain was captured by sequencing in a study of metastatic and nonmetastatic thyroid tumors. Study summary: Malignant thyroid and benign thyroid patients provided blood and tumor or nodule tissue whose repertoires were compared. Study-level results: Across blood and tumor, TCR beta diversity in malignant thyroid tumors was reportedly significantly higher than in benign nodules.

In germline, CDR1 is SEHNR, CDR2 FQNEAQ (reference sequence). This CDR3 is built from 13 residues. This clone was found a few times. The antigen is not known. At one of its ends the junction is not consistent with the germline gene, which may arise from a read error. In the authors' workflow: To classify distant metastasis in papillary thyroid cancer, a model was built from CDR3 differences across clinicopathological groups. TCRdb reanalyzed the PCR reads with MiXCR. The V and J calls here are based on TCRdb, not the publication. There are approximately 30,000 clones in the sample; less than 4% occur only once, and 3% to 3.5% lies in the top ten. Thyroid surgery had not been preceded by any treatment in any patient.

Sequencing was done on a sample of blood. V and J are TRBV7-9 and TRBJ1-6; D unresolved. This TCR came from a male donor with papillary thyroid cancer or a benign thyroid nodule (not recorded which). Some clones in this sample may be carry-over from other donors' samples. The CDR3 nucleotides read TGTGCCAGCAGCCCGAACCGGGATTCACCCCTCAACTTT. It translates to CASSPNRDSPLNF.